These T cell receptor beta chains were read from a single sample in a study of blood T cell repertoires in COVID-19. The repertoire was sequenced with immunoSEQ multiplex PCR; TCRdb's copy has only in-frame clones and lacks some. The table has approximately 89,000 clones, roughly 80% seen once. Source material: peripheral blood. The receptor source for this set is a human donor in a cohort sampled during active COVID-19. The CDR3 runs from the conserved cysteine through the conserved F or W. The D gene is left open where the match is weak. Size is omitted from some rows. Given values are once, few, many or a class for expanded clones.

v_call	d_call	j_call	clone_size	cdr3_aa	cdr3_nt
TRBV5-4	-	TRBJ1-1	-	CASSLGQGEAFF	TGTGCCAGCAGCTTGGGGCAGGGTGAAGCTTTCTTT
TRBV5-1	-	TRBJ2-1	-	CASSLEGPPYNEQFF	TGCGCCAGCAGCTTGGAGGGGCCCCCCTACAATGAGCAGTTCTTC
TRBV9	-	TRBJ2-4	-	CASSPHTGKNIQYF	TGTGCCAGCAGCCCACACACAGGGAAAAACATTCAGTACTTC
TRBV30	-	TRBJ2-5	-	CAWGRLENQETQYF	TGTGCCTGGGGAAGGTTGGAGAACCAAGAGACCCAGTACTTC
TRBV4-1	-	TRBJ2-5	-	CASSQDTGLKTQYF	TGCGCCAGCAGCCAAGATACAGGGTTGAAGACCCAGTACTTC
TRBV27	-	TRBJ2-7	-	CASSLVPTGLSYEQYF	TGTGCCAGCAGTTTGGTCCCGACAGGTTTGTCCTACGAGCAGTACTTC
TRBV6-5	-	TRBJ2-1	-	CASSYLDEQFF	TGTGCCAGCAGTTACCTCGATGAGCAGTTCTTC
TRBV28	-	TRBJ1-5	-	CASSPWGGAQISPQTYSNQPQHF	TGTGCCAGCAGTCCGTGGGGGGGGGCCCAGATTTCCCCACAAACCTATAGCAATCAGCCCCAGCATTTT
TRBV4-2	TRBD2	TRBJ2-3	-	CASSQGSLAAETDTQYF	TGTGCCAGCAGCCAAGGGTCCCTAGCGGCGGAAACAGATACGCAGTATTTT
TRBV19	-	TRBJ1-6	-	CATGGRMNSPLHF	TGTGCCACCGGGGGACGGATGAATTCACCCCTCCACTTT
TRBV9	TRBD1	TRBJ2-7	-	CASSVSLGQGSYEQYF	TGTGCCAGCAGCGTTTCACTGGGACAGGGTTCCTACGAGCAGTACTTC
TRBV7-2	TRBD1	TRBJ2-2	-	CASSGTGVVAGELFF	TGTGCCAGCAGCGGGACAGGGGTAGTGGCCGGGGAGCTGTTTTTT
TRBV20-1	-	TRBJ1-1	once	CNLQGSEAFF	TGCAACCTTCAGGGCTCTGAAGCTTTCTTT
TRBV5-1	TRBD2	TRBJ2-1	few	CASSLVTSGYNEQFF	TGCGCCAGCAGCTTGGTGACTAGCGGCTACAATGAGCAGTTCTTC